This TCR beta chain was found in a study of post-analysis software for immune sequencing data. Study observations and caveats: In patients, TRBV5-6, TRBV5-1 and TRBV20-1 belonged to roughly five TRBV segments found more frequently than in controls. Multiple sclerosis patients showed significantly lower normalized Chao1 diversity than controls did. Samples from a shared batch, those prepared together, strongly co-clustered by F measure.

Each TCR beta cDNA library carried unique molecular identifiers. T cells numbering about 0.85 to 10 million yielded roughly 0.5 million cDNA molecules. TCRdb processed the PCR reads anew with MiXCR; each CDR3 protein has one entry. The sample records hundreds of thousands of distinct CDR3 sequences, 44% being singletons. CDR1 is SQVTM, CDR2 ANQGSEA, per germline. The CDR3 is made up of 14 amino acids. The V segment lost 6 bases and the J segment 5 bases; nucleotides outside the gene matches: 7. Note on this clonotype: The antigen is undetermined.

The receptor's source is a girl under 18 with multiple sclerosis. Sample: blood. The V and J genes are TRBV29-1 and TRBJ1-5, with 10 bases matching TRBD1. The CDR3 coding sequence is TGCAGCGTGGCCGGAGGGACAGGGGATCAGCCCCAGCATTTT. Its protein product is CSVAGGTGDQPQHF.